This TCR beta chain was captured in a study of blood T cell repertoires in COVID-19. Across the study: In each case, the material was cDNA or gDNA derived from T cells, B-cell-depleted T cells, or PBMCs.

Ten or more counts support this clone. Seattle's enrolled individuals joined amid active infection and were then monitored longitudinally. Original analysis: By means of reference gene primer amplification, nucleated cell counts were estimated. Sequencing used immunoSEQ multiplex PCR; TCRdb keeps in-frame clones, though not all of them. V and J calls and clone size are given by that table; D and trimming were obtained from the DNA. The repertoire holds about 210,000 clones, with about 80% as singletons. This CDR3 is 17 amino acids long. The V and J ends lost 4 bases and 7 bases respectively, with 26 bases between them. Looked up from germline, CDR1 is MGHRA and CDR2 is YSYEKL.

V is TRBV4-1 and J is TRBJ2-7, with D tentatively TRBD2 (6 bases). Sequencing used peripheral blood. The receptor's source is an elderly woman with COVID-19, enrolled during active disease. The CDR3 region has the DNA TGCGCCAGCAGCCTCTCTCGAGTGCGGGACGGCGGTGGGGAGCAGTACTTC. This translates into CASSLSRVRDGGGEQYF.